This is a list of T cell receptor beta chains from one sample in a study of blood T cell repertoires in COVID-19. Generated by immunoSEQ multiplex PCR, the TCRdb table keeps only in-frame clones and is missing some. The sample lists a few hundred thousand clones; 89% were seen once. Material for sequencing was peripheral blood. The receptors come from a man between 18 and 35 years old who had recovered from COVID-19. The CDR3 runs from the conserved cysteine through the conserved F or W. The D gene is left open where the match is weak. Part of the rows lack a size; the others show once, few, many or a class for expanded clones.

>.|TRBJ2-7|.|TRBV9
TGTGCCAGCAGCGCCCAAGAGGGAGTAGGCGAGCAGTACTTC
CASSAQEGVGEQYF
>TRBD1|TRBJ2-3|.|TRBV2
TGTGCCAGCCGACAGGGAATAGATACGCAGTATTTT
CASRQGIDTQYF
>.|TRBJ1-1|.|TRBV20-1
TGCAGTGCTCCAGGGGACACTGAAGCTTTCTTT
CSAPGDTEAFF
>.|TRBJ1-4|.|TRBV25-1
TGTGCCAGCAGTGAATCCGGGGGTGGTGAAAAACTGTTTTTT
CASSESGGGEKLFF
>TRBD1|TRBJ1-5|once|TRBV6-5
TGTGCCAGCAGACAGGGGGCCGGGAATCAGCCCCAGCATTTT
CASRQGAGNQPQHF
>TRBD1|TRBJ2-7|.|TRBV10-1
TGCGCCAGCAATCGACAGGGACGGATCCACCCCTACGAGCAGTACTTC
CASNRQGRIHPYEQYF
>.|TRBJ1-6|.|TRBV7-2
TGTGCCAGCAGCTTAAGATCTATCGCTACTTATAATTCACCCCTCCACTTT
CASSLRSIATYNSPLHF
>.|TRBJ1-5|few|TRBV2
TGTGCCAGCAGTGAAGCCTCGTCGGGGTCCAATCAGCCCCAGCATTTT
CASSEASSGSNQPQHF
>.|TRBJ1-2|.|TRBV18
TGTGCCAGCTCACCACTGGCTTTTCCCTATGGCTACACCTTC
CASSPLAFPYGYTF
>.|TRBJ2-7|.|TRBV7-9
TGTGCCAGCAGCTTAGCGCGTTTCCCCTACGAGCAGTACTTC
CASSLARFPYEQYF
>TRBD2|TRBJ2-7|.|TRBV18
TGTGCCAGCTCACGATCCCCCAGGGTTGCGACTAGCGGGGCTTCCTACGAGCAGTACTTC
CASSRSPRVATSGASYEQYF
>.|TRBJ1-6|.|TRBV7-2
TGTGCCAGCAGCCCTTGGGGAGGACCCAATAATTCACCCCTCCACTTT
CASSPWGGPNNSPLHF
>TRBD1|TRBJ2-2|.|TRBV7-9
TGTGCCAGCAGCCTATTGGGACAGTACATCACCGGGGAGCTGTTTTTT
CASSLLGQYITGELFF
>.|TRBJ2-5|.|TRBV5-8
TGTGCCAGCAGCTTGTGGGGCAGGGGAGAAGAGACCCAGTACTTC
CASSLWGRGEETQYF
>.|TRBJ2-7|.|TRBV30
TGTGCCTGGACGCGGGGACAGATCTACGAGCAGTACTTC
CAWTRGQIYEQYF
>.|TRBJ2-6|.|TRBV7-9
TGTGCCAGCAGCTCTTCCCCTGGCAGGGTGAACTCTGGGGCCAACGTCCTGACTTTC
CASSSSPGRVNSGANVLTF
>.|TRBJ1-6|.|TRBV4-1
TGCGCCAGCAGCTACAGGATTTTCGATAATTCACCCCTCCACTTT
CASSYRIFDNSPLHF
>.|TRBJ1-6|few|TRBV19
TGTGCCAGTAGTCTTGCCGGGATCACCAGTTCACCCCTCCACTTT
CASSLAGITSSPLHF
>.|TRBJ2-7|.|TRBV2
TGTGCCAGCAGTCGGGCCTACGAGCAGTACTTC
CASSRAYEQYF
>TRBD2|TRBJ2-3|once|TRBV27
TGTGCCAGCGGCCACCGACTAGCGGTGAGCACAGATACGCAGTATTTT
CASGHRLAVSTDTQYF
>.|TRBJ2-7|.|TRBV5-4
TGTGCCAGCAGCTCCGGGGGTCCGAAGCTAGCCTACGAGCAGTACTTC
CASSSGGPKLAYEQYF
>TRBD2|TRBJ2-1|.|TRBV30
TGTGCCTGGAGTCAAGGTGGGACTAGCGGTTACAATGAGCAGTTCTTC
CAWSQGGTSGYNEQFF
>.|TRBJ1-4|.|TRBV3-1/TRBV3-2
TGTGCCAGCAGCCAAGTAATCGCAACTAATGAAAAACTGTTTTTT
CASSQVIATNEKLFF
>.|TRBJ2-1|.|TRBV20-1
TGCAGTGCTAGTGTCCTAGAGACGGTTGAGCAGTTCTTC
CSASVLETVEQFF
>TRBD1|TRBJ1-6|.|TRBV7-8
TGTGCCAGCAGCTTAGAGGGGGACAGGGCCTATAATTCACCCCTCCACTTT
CASSLEGDRAYNSPLHF
>.|TRBJ1-1|few|TRBV19
TGTGCCAGTGGGGCAGTTAACATGAACACTGAAGCTTTCTTT
CASGAVNMNTEAFF
>.|TRBJ1-1|.|TRBV7-3
TGTGCCAGCAGCTTTGGGGGCGCGGACACTGAAGCTTTCTTT
CASSFGGADTEAFF
>TRBD1|TRBJ2-3|.|TRBV12-5
TGTGCTAGTGGTCCTGGGACAGATTCCTTCACAGATACGCAGTATTTT
CASGPGTDSFTDTQYF
>.|TRBJ1-2|.|TRBV2
TGTGCCAGCAGTGATGGCAGGGTGGCCTACACCTTC
CASSDGRVAYTF
>.|TRBJ2-7|.|TRBV19
TGTGCCAGTACCCCACGGGGGAACTACGAGCAGTACTTC
CASTPRGNYEQYF
>TRBD1|TRBJ1-2|.|TRBV10-3
TGTGCCATCAGTGAGCAGGGGGCGTTTGGAGATGGCTACACCTTC
CAISEQGAFGDGYTF
>.|TRBJ1-5|.|TRBV19
TGTGCCAGTAGCCTTGACGGAGATAGCAATCAGCCCCAGCATTTT
CASSLDGDSNQPQHF
>TRBD1|TRBJ2-7|.|TRBV11-2
TGTGCCAGCAGCCATCGGGACAGGCCCGATTACGAGCAGTACTTC
CASSHRDRPDYEQYF
>TRBD1|TRBJ1-2|.|TRBV30
TGTGCCTGGCCCCGGACAGGGGGCATTAGTCCTGGCTACACCTTC
CAWPRTGGISPGYTF
>.|TRBJ1-2|.|TRBV6-5
TGTGCCAGCAGTTACTCGTCAGGGAACTATGGCTACACCTTC
CASSYSSGNYGYTF
>.|TRBJ2-7|once|TRBV4-1
TGCGCCAGCAGCCAAGTTGTCGGTCCGGGCTACGAGCAGTACTTC
CASSQVVGPGYEQYF
>.|TRBJ2-2|.|TRBV6-4
TGTGCCAGCAGTGAGAACGGGAGAACCGGGGAGCTGTTTTTT
CASSENGRTGELFF
>.|TRBJ2-7|.|TRBV3-1/TRBV3-2
TGTGCCAGCAGCCAAGATCGCGGCAGATCCTACGAGCAGTACTTC
CASSQDRGRSYEQYF
>TRBD1|TRBJ2-1|.|TRBV2
TGTGCCAGCAAAAGGACAGGGGATAGTGAGCAGTTCTTC
CASKRTGDSEQFF
>TRBD1|TRBJ1-5|.|TRBV7-6
TGTGCCAGCAGCTCGGGAGGGGGCGGCAATCAGCCCCAGCATTTT
CASSSGGGGNQPQHF
>.|TRBJ1-2|few|TRBV29-1
TGCAGCGTTAGGGGGTCGGCTAACTATGGCTACACCTTC
CSVRGSANYGYTF
>.|TRBJ2-4|few|TRBV7-2
TGTGCCAGCAGCTCGGGGACACTCGGGGACATTCAGTACTTC
CASSSGTLGDIQYF
>.|TRBJ2-7|once|TRBV11-2
TGTGCCAGCAGCTTGGTACGGGGCTACGAGCAGTACTTC
CASSLVRGYEQYF
>.|TRBJ1-3|once|TRBV3-1/TRBV3-2
TGTGCCACCCTAGGCGACTCCTCTGGAAACACCATATATTTT
CATLGDSSGNTIYF
>TRBD1|TRBJ2-1|.|TRBV10-3
TGTGCCATCACCGGGACAGAGTCCAATGAGCAGTTCTTC
CAITGTESNEQFF
>TRBD1|TRBJ1-4|.|TRBV5-4
TGTGCCAGCAGCTTGGGAGGGACAGCTAATGAAAAACTGTTTTTT
CASSLGGTANEKLFF
>.|TRBJ1-1|once|TRBV7-9
TGTGCCAGCAGCTTAGGAAACAGTCGCATGAACACTGAAGCTTTCTTT
CASSLGNSRMNTEAFF
>TRBD1|TRBJ1-2|.|TRBV5-6
TGTGCCAGCAGTAGACAGGGTGCTAACTATGGCTACACCTTC
CASSRQGANYGYTF
>TRBD1|TRBJ1-5|.|TRBV6-5
TGTGCCAGCAGGAAACAGGGGGAGCAGCCCCAGCATTTT
CASRKQGEQPQHF
>.|TRBJ1-5|.|TRBV18
TGTGCCAGCTCACCAGTAGGGGGGCCCCAGCATTTT
CASSPVGGPQHF
>.|TRBJ1-1|.|TRBV6-5
TGTGCCAGCAGTTACGTGCGGCAGAACACTGAAGCTTTCTTT
CASSYVRQNTEAFF
>TRBD2|TRBJ2-1|.|TRBV3-1/TRBV3-2
TGTGCCAGCAGCCAAGGAAGGCGGGGGAATTCGAATGAGCAGTTCTTC
CASSQGRRGNSNEQFF
>.|TRBJ2-1|once|TRBV18
TGTGCCAGCTCACCGTCGAGGGTTGTCGCATACAATGAGCAGTTCTTC
CASSPSRVVAYNEQFF